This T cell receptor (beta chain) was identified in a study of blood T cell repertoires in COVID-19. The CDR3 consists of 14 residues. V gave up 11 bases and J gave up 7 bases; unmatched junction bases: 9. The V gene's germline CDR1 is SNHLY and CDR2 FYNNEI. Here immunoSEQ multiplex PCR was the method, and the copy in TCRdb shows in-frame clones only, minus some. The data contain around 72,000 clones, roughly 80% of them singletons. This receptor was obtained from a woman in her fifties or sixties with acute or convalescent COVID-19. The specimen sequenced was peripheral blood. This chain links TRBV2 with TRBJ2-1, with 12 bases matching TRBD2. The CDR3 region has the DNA TGTGCCTTCCCGGGGCTAGCGGGGGGGAATGAGCAGTTCTTC. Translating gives CAFPGLAGGNEQFF.